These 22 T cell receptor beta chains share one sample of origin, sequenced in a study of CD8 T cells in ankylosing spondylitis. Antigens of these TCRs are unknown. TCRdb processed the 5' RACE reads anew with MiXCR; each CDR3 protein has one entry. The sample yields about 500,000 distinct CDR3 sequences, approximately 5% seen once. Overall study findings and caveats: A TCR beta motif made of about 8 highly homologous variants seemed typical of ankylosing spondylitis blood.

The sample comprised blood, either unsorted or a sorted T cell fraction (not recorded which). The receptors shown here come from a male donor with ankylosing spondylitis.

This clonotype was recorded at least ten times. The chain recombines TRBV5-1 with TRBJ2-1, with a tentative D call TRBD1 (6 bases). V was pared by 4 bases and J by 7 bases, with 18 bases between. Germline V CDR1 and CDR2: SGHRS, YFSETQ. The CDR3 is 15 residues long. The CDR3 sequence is CASSPRGVVRNEQFF. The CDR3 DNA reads TGCGCCAGCAGCCCCAGGGGAGTGGTCCGGAATGAGCAGTTCTTC.

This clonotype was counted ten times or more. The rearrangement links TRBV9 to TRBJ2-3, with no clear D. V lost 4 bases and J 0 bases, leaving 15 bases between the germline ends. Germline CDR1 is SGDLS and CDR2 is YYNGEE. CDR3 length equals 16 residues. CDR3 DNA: TGTGCCAGCAGCCGTATGGGGTCCTCTAGCACAGATACGCAGTATTTT. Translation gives CASSRMGSSSTDTQYF.

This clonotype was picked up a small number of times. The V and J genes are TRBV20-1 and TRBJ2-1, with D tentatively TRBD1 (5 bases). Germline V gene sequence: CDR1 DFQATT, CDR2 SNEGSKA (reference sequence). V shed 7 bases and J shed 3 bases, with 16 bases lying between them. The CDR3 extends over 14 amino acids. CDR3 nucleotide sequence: TGCAGTGGGGGCCTGGCTGCGGACTACAATGAGCAGTTCTTC. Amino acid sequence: CSGGLAADYNEQFF.

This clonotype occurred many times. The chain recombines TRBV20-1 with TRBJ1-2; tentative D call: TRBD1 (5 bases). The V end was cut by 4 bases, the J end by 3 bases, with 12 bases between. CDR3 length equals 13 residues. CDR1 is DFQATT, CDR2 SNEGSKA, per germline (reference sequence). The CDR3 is CSAKSREDYGYTF. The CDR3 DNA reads TGCAGTGCTAAATCCAGGGAGGACTATGGCTACACCTTC.

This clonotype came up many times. DNA of the CDR3: TGCAGTGCTAGGGAGGACAGGGTCTACGAGCAGTACTTC. Translation gives CSAREDRVYEQYF. V and J are TRBV20-1 and TRBJ2-7; 8 nucleotides match TRBD1. Per the germline V gene, CDR1 is DFQATT and CDR2 is SNEGSKA (reference sequence). This CDR3 has 13 amino acids. Losses at the gene ends were 3 bases for V and 3 bases for J; bases not matched to a gene: 4.

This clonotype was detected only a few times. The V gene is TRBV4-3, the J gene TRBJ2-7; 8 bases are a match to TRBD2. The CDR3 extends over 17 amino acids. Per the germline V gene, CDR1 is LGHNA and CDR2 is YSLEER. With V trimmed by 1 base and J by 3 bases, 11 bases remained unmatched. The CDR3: CASSQGVPVAGGYEQYF. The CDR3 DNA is TGCGCCAGCAGCCAAGGAGTCCCCGTGGCGGGGGGCTACGAGCAGTACTTC.

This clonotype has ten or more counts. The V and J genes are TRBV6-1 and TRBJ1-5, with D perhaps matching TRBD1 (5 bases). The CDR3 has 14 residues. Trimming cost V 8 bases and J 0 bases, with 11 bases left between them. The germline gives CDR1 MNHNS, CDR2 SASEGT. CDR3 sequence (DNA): TGTGCCAGCGGACAACGTCATAGCAATCAGCCCCAGCATTTT. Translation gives CASGQRHSNQPQHF.

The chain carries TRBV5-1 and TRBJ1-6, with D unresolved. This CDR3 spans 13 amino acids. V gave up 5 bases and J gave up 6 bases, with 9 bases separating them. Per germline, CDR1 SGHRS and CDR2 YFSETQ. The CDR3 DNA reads TGCGCCAGCAGAGTAGCGGTTAATTCACCCCTCCACTTT. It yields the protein CASRVAVNSPLHF.

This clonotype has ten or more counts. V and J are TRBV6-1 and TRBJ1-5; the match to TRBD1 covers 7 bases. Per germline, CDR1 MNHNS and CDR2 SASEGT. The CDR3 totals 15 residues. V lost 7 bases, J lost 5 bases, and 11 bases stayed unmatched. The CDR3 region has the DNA TGTGCCAGCATATACGGCAGGGGGAACTATCAGCCCCAGCATTTT. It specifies CASIYGRGNYQPQHF.

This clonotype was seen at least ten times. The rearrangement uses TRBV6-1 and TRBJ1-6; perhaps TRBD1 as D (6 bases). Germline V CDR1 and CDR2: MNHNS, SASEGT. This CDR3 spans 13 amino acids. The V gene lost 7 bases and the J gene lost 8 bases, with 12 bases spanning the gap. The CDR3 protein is CASKTGTDSPLHF. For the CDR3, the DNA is TGTGCCAGCAAAACAGGGACGGATTCACCCCTCCACTTT.

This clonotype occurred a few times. The CDR3 DNA reads as TGTGCCAGTAGTGGGGGGACAGGGAGGATTCGTACGGACACTGAAGCTTTCTTT. It is translated as CASSGGTGRIRTDTEAFF. V and J are TRBV19 and TRBJ1-1, with TRBD1 matching 9 bases. V shed 5 bases and J 3 bases; nucleotides not matched to a gene: 16. This CDR3 comprises 18 residues. Per germline, CDR1 LNHDA and CDR2 SQIVND (reference sequence).

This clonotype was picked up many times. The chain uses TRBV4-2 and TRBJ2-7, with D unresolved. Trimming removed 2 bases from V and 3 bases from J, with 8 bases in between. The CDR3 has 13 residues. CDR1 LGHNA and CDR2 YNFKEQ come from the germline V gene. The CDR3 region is CASSQRQFYEQYF. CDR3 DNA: TGTGCCAGCAGCCAAAGGCAGTTCTACGAGCAGTACTTC.

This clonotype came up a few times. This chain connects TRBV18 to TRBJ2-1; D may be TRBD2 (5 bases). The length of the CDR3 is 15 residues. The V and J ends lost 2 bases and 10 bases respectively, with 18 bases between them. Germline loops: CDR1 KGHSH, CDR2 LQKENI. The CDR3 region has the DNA TGTGCCAGCTCACCAGCGACTAATCCCACGTTGGAGCAGTTCTTC. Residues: CASSPATNPTLEQFF.

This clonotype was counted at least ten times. CDR3 DNA: TGCGCCAGCAGCTTGGTGGTGGACACTGAAGCTTTCTTT. This gives the protein CASSLVVDTEAFF. The chain is built from TRBV5-1 and TRBJ1-1; D uncertain. V lost 0 bases and J 3 bases, leaving 6 bases between the germline ends. The CDR3 extends over 13 amino acids. Germline loops: CDR1 SGHRS, CDR2 YFSETQ.

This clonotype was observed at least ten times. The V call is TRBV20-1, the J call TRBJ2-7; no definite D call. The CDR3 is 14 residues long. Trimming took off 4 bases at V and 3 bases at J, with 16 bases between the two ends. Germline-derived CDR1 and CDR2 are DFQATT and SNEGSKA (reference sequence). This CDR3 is CSANLGLAYYEQYF. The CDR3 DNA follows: TGCAGTGCTAATCTGGGATTGGCCTACTACGAGCAGTACTTC.

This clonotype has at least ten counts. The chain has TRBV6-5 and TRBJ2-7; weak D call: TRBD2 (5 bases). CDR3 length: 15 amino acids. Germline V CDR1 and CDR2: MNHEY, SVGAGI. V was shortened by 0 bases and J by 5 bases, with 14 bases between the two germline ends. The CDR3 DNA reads TGTGCCAGCAGTTACTCGAGAGGGAATGTCGACGAGCAGTACTTC. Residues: CASSYSRGNVDEQYF.

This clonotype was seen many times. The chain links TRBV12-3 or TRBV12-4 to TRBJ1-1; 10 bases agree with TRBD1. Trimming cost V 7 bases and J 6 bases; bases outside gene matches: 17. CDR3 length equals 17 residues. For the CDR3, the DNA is TGTGCCAGCACCCTGGGATGGGACAGGGGTGCACTCCCTGAAGCTTTCTTT. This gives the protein CASTLGWDRGALPEAFF.

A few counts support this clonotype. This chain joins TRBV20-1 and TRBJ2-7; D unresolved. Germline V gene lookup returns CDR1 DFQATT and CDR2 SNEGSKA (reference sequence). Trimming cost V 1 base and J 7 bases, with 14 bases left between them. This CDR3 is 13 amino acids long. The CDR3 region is CSARVAGLREQYF. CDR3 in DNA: TGCAGTGCTAGAGTCGCAGGTCTTCGGGAGCAGTACTTC.

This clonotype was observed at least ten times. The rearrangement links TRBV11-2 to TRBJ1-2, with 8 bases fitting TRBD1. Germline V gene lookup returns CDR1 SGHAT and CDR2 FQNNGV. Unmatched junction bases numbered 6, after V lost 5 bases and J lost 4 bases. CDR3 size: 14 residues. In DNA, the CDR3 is TGTGCCAGCAGCCCGGACAGGGCCCTCTATGGCTACACCTTC. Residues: CASSPDRALYGYTF.

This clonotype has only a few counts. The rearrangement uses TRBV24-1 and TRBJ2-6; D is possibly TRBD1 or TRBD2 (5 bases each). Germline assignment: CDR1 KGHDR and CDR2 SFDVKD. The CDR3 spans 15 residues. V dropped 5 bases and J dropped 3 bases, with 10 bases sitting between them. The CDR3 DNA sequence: TGTGCCACCAGTGCGAGGGACGGTGGGGCCAACGTCCTGACTTTC. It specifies CATSARDGGANVLTF.

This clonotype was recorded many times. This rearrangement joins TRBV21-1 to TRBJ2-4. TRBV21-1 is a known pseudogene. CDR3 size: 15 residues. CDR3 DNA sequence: TGTGCCAGCAGCACGGACCAACCAAGACAAGACATTCAGTACTTC. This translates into CASSTDQPRQDIQYF.

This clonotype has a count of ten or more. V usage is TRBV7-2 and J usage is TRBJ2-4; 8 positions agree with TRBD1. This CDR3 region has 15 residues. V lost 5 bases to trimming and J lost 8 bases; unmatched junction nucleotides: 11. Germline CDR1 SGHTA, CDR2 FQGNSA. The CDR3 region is CASSLQQGGLDIQYF. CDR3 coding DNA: TGTGCCAGCAGCCTCCAACAGGGGGGACTGGACATTCAGTACTTC.